Following are 9 T cell receptor beta chains from one sample sequenced in a study of CD8 T cells in Susac syndrome. Reverse transcription of about 0.5 to 1 ug RNA was carried out with random hexamers. TCRdb reprocessed the immunoSEQ multiplex PCR reads with MiXCR, giving one entry per CDR3 protein. The sample has 150,000 to 200,000 distinct CDR3 sequences; roughly 94% are singletons. The sequenced sample was CD4+ T cells from PBMCs. The receptors derive from a human donor in good health.

V and J are TRBV4-3 and TRBJ2-7, with D uncertain. Germline CDR1 and CDR2: LGHNA and YSLEER. The length of the CDR3 is 13 residues. V lost 0 bases, J lost 2 bases, and 5 bases lay in between. CDR3 protein: CASSQEVAYEQYF. In DNA, the CDR3 is TGCGCCAGCAGCCAAGAAGTAGCCTACGAGCAGTACTTC.

The chain links TRBV6-2 or TRBV6-3 to TRBJ2-1, with D unresolved. V dropped 0 bases and J dropped 7 bases, with 10 bases sitting between them. This CDR3 region has 14 residues. Germline values: CDR1 MNHEY, CDR2 SVGEGT. The CDR3 is CASSYSMAGNEQFF. The CDR3, as DNA: TGTGCCAGCAGTTACTCGATGGCCGGAAATGAGCAGTTCTTC.

V is TRBV5-6 and J is TRBJ2-7; TRBD2 matches at 8 bases. The CDR3 length is 16 residues. Trimming cost V 1 base and J 3 bases; bases outside gene matches: 9. Germline loops: CDR1 SGHDT, CDR2 YYEEEE. CDR3 in amino acids: CASSLIPGTSRYEQYF. The CDR3 DNA follows: TGTGCCAGCAGCTTGATCCCCGGGACTAGTCGCTACGAGCAGTACTTC.

This chain links TRBV27 with TRBJ1-2, with a weak D call TRBD1 (5 bases). Trimming took off 0 bases at V and 4 bases at J, with 12 bases between the two ends. Germline V CDR1 and CDR2: MNHEY, SMNVEV (reference sequence). This CDR3 is 15 amino acids long. The CDR3 DNA follows: TGTGCCAGCAGTTTATCGGAGATTGGGGGCTATGGCTACACCTTC. It specifies CASSLSEIGGYGYTF.

This clonotype was picked up one time. The chain combines TRBV29-1 with TRBJ1-1; D may be TRBD1 (5 bases). The CDR3 has 18 residues. Germline V CDR1 and CDR2: SQVTM, ANQGSEA. Trimming removed 3 bases from V and 0 bases from J, with 23 bases in between. The DNA of the CDR3 is TGCAGCGTTGACCCGGGACCCCTACCGCTGCGATTGAACACTGAAGCTTTCTTT. Its protein product is CSVDPGPLPLRLNTEAFF.

V usage is TRBV29-1 and J usage is TRBJ2-1; the match to TRBD2 covers 7 bases. The germline V gene has CDR1 SQVTM and CDR2 ANQGSEA. There are 15 residues in the CDR3. After removal of 7 bases from V and 0 bases from J, the junction contained 9 bases not matched to a gene. Here the CDR3 reads CSARARGSSYNEQFF. DNA for the CDR3: TGCAGCGCCCGCGCGCGGGGGAGCTCCTACAATGAGCAGTTCTTC.

This clonotype was picked up a small number of times. DNA for the CDR3: TGTGCCAGTAGCCTTGAATCCTACAATGAGCAGTTCTTC. Translating it yields CASSLESYNEQFF. This chain connects TRBV19 to TRBJ2-1; no reliable D call. Germline loops: CDR1 LNHDA, CDR2 SQIVND (reference sequence). The CDR3 spans 13 residues. V lost 6 bases to trimming and J lost 1 base, with 7 bases between them. Together with reference TRBV19 and TRBJ2-1, the CDR3 gives the full variable domain: DGGITQSPKYLFRKEGQNVTLSCEQNLNHDAMYWYRQDPGQGLRLIYYSQIVNDFQKGDIAEGYSVSREKKESFPLTVTSAQKNPTAFYLCASSLESYNEQFFGPGTRLTVL.

As DNA, the CDR3 is TGTGCCAGCAGTTCAGGGTGGTATGGCTACACCTTC. Residues: CASSSGWYGYTF. V gene TRBV6-5 combines with J gene TRBJ1-2; possible D gene TRBD1, 5 bases. V dropped 4 bases and J dropped 5 bases, with 8 bases sitting between them. The CDR3 is 12 residues long. Germline CDR1 and CDR2: MNHEY and SVGAGI.

The chain uses TRBV7-9 and TRBJ2-3; D possibly uses TRBD1 or TRBD2 (5 bases each). The CDR3 covers 19 residues. V was pared by 6 bases and J by 2 bases, with 27 bases between. Germline loops: CDR1 SEHNR, CDR2 FQNEAQ (reference sequence). CDR3 in amino acids: CASRSGPRGPVPLTDTQYF. DNA of the CDR3: TGTGCCAGCAGATCGGGACCCCGAGGGCCCGTACCCCTCACAGATACGCAGTATTTT.